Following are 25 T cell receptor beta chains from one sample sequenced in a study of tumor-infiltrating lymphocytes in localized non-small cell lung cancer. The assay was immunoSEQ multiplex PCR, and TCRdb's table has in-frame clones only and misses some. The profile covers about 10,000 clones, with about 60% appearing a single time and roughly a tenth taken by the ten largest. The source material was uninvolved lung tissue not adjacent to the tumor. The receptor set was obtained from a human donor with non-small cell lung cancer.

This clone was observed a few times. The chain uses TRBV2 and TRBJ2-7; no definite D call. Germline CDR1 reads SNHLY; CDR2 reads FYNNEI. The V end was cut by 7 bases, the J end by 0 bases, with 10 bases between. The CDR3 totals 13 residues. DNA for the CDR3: TGTGCCAGCACCAGGCGAAGCTCCTACGAGCAGTACTTC. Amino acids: CASTRRSSYEQYF.

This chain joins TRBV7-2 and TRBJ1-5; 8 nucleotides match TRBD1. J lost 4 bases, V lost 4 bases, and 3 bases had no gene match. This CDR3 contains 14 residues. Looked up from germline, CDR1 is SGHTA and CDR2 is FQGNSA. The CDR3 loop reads CASSSDRVNQPQHF. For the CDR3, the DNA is TGTGCCAGCAGCTCGGACAGGGTAAATCAGCCCCAGCATTTT.

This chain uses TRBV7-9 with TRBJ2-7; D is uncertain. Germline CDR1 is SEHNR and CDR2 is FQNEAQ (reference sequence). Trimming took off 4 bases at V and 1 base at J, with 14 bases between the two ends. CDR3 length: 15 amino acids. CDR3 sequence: CASSSRRDPSYEQYF. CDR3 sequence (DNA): TGTGCCAGCAGCTCAAGACGAGACCCATCCTACGAGCAGTACTTC.

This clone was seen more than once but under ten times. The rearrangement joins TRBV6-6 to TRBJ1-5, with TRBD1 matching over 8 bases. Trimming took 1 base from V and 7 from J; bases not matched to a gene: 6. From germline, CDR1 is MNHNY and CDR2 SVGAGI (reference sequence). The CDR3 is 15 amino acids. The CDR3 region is CASSYLWQGAQPQHF. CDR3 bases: TGTGCCAGCAGTTACTTATGGCAGGGGGCACAGCCCCAGCATTTT.

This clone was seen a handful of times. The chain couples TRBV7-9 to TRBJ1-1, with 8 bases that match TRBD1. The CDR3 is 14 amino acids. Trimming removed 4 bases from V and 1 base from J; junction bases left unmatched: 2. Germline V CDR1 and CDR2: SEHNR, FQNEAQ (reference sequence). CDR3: CASSSTGGNTEAFF. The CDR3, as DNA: TGTGCCAGCAGCTCAACAGGGGGGAACACTGAAGCTTTCTTT.

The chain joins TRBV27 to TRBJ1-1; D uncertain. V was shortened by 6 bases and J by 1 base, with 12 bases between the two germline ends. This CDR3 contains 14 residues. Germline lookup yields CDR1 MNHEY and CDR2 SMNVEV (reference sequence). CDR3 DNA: TGTGCCAGCAGCCCTATGGCGGGGAACACTGAAGCTTTCTTT. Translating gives CASSPMAGNTEAFF.

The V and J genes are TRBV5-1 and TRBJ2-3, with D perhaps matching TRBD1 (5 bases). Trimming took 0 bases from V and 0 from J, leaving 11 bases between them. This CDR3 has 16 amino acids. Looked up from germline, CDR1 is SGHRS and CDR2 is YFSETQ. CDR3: CASSLGQGLSTDTQYF. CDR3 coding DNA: TGCGCCAGCAGCTTGGGTCAGGGCCTCAGCACAGATACGCAGTATTTT.

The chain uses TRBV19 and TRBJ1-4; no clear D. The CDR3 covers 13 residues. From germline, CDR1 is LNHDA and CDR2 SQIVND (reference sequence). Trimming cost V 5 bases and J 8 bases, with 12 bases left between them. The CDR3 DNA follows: TGTGCCAGTAGTGTCTCGGTGGGCGAAAAACTGTTTTTT. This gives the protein CASSVSVGEKLFF.

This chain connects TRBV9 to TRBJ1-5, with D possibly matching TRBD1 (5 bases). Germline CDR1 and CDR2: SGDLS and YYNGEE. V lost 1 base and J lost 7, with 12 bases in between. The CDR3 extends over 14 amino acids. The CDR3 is CASSVMGKGQPQHF. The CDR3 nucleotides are TGTGCCAGCAGCGTAATGGGGAAGGGGCAGCCCCAGCATTTT.

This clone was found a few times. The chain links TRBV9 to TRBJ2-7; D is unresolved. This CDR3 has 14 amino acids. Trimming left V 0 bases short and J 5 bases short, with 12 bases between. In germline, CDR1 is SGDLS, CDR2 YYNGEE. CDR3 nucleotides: TGTGCCAGCAGCGTAGGGCAGGCCATTAACGAGCAGTACTTC. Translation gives CASSVGQAINEQYF.

The CDR3 sequence: CAISDLRVRSYEQYF. The CDR3 nucleotides read TGTGCCATCAGTGATCTTCGGGTCCGTTCCTACGAGCAGTACTTC. The chain is built from TRBV10-3 and TRBJ2-7; D is uncertain. CDR3 length: 15 amino acids. The ends were cut back, 3 bases at V and 1 base at J, with 13 bases in the middle. Germline loops: CDR1 ENHRY, CDR2 SYGVKD.

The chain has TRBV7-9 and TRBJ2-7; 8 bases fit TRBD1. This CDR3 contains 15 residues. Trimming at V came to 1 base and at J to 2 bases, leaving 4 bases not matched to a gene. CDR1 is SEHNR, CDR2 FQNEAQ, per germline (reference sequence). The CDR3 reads CASSLGTGKTYEQYF. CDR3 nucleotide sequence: TGTGCCAGCAGCTTAGGGACAGGGAAAACCTACGAGCAGTACTTC.

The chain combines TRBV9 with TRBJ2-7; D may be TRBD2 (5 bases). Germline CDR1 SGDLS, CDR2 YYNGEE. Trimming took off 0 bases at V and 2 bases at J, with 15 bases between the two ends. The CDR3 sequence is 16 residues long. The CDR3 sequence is CASSVGVSGMAYEQYF. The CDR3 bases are TGTGCCAGCAGCGTAGGAGTGTCGGGGATGGCCTACGAGCAGTACTTC.

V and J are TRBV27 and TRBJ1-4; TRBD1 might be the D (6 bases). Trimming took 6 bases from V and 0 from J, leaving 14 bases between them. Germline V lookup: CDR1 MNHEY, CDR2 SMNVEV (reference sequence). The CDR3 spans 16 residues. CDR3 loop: CASRTHRDATNEKLFF. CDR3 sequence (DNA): TGTGCCAGCAGAACCCACAGGGATGCAACTAATGAAAAACTGTTTTTT.

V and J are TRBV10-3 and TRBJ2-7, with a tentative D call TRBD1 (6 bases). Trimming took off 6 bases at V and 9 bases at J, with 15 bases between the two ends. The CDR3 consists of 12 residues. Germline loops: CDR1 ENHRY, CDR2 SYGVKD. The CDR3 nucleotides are TGTGCCATCAGGGACAGTTCCTCGGCGCAGTACTTC. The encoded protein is CAIRDSSSAQYF.

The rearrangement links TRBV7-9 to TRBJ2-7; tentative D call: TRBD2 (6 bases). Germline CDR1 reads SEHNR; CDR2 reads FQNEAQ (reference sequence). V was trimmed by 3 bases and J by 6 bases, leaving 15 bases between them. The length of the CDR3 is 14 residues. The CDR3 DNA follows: TGTGCCAGCAGCTTGGCCGCGGGGAAACGCGAGCAGTACTTC. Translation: CASSLAAGKREQYF. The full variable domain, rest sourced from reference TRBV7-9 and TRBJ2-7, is DTGVSQNPRHKITKRGQNVTFRCDPISEHNRLYWYRQTLGQGPEFLTYFQNEAQLEKSRLLSDRFSAERPKGSFSTLEIQRTEQGDSAMYLCASSLAAGKREQYFGPGTRLTVT.

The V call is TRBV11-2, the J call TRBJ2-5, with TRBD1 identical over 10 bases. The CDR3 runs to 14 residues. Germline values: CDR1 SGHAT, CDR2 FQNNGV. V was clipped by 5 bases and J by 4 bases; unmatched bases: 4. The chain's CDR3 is CASSPDRGPETQYF. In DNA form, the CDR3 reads TGTGCCAGCAGCCCCGACAGGGGGCCAGAGACCCAGTACTTC.

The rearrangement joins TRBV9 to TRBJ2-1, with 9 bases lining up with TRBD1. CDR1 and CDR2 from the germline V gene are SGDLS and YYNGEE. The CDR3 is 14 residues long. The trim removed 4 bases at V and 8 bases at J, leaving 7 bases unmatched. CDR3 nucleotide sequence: TGTGCCAGCAGCTCTCGGGACAGGGCATATGAGCAGTTCTTC. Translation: CASSSRDRAYEQFF.

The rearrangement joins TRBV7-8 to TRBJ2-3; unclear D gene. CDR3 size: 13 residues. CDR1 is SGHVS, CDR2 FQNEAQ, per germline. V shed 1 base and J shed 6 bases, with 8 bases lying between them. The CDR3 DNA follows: TGTGCCAGCAGCTTAGGATTGGGCGATACGCAGTATTTT. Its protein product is CASSLGLGDTQYF.

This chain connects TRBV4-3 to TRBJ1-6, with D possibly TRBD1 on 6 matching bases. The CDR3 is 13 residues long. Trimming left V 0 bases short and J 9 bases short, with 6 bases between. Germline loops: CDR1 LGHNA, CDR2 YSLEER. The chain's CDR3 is CASSQDRGSPLHF. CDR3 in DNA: TGCGCCAGCAGCCAAGACAGGGGTTCACCCCTCCACTTT.

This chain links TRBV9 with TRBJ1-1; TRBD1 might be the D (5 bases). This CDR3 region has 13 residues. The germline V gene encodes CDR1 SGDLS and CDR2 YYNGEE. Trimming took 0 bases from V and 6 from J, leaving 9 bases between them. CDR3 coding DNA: TGTGCCAGCAGCGTAGCGGGGGGGGCTGAAGCTTTCTTT. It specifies CASSVAGGAEAFF. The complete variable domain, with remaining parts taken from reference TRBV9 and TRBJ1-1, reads DSGVTQTPKHLITATGQRVTLRCSPRSGDLSVYWYQQSLDQGLQFLIQYYNGEERAKGNILERFSAQQFPDLHSELNLSSLELGDSALYFCASSVAGGAEAFFGQGTRLTVV.

The CDR3 DNA follows: TGTGCAAGCAAGGACGCCGCCTACGAGCAGTACTTC. It specifies CASKDAAYEQYF. V gene TRBV12-2 combines with J gene TRBJ2-7. TRBV12-2 is flagged as a pseudogene. This CDR3 is 12 amino acids long.

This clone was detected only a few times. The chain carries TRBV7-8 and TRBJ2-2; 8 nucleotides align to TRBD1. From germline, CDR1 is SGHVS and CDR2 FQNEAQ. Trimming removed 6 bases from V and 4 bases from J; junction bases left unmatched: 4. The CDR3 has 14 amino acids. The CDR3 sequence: CASRDRVGTGELFF. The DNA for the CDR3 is TGTGCCAGCAGGGACAGGGTAGGCACCGGGGAGCTGTTTTTT.

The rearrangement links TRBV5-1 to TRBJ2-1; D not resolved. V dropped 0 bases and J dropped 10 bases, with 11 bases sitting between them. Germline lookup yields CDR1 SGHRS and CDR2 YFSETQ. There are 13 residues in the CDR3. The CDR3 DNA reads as TGCGCCAGCAGCTTGGTTCGGGTAAACGAGCAGTTCTTC. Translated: CASSLVRVNEQFF.

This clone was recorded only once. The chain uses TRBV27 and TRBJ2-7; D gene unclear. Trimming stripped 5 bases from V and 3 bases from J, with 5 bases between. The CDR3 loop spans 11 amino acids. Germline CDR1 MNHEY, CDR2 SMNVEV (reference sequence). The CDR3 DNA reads TGTGCCAGCAGTCTCTACTACGAGCAGTACTTC. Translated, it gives CASSLYYEQYF.